Listed below are T cell receptor beta chains from one sample, sequenced in a study of blood T cell repertoires in COVID-19. The assay was immunoSEQ multiplex PCR, and TCRdb's table has in-frame clones only and misses some. In the table there are about 230,000 clones, roughly 84% of which are singletons. Sequencing used peripheral blood. The receptors stem from a man in his forties or fifties who had recovered from COVID-19. The CDR3 runs from the conserved cysteine through the conserved F or W. The order of the fields is CDR3 protein, CDR3 DNA, D gene, V gene, J gene. The D gene is left open where the match is weak.

CASSPRTESNQPQHF	TGTGCCAGCAGCCCGCGGACTGAGAGCAATCAGCCCCAGCATTTT	.	TRBV11-2	TRBJ1-5
CASSLIAPQDPRNIQYF	TGTGCCAGCAGTTTAATCGCCCCACAGGACCCGCGGAACATTCAGTACTTC	.	TRBV27	TRBJ2-4
CASSPAGNYGYTF	TGCGCCAGCAGCCCTGCAGGGAATTATGGCTACACCTTC	.	TRBV5-1	TRBJ1-2
CASSYYGQSGTQYF	TGTGCCAGCAGTTACTATGGACAGTCAGGGACCCAGTACTTC	.	TRBV6-2/TRBV6-3	TRBJ2-5
CASSLNRQETQYF	TGTGCCAGCAGCTTAAACAGACAAGAGACCCAGTACTTC	.	TRBV7-2	TRBJ2-5
CASSMSGGRYGYTF	TGTGCCAGTAGTATGTCCGGGGGACGCTATGGCTACACCTTC	.	TRBV19	TRBJ1-2
CASSLRQTTNTGELFF	TGTGCCAGCAGCCTCCGACAGACCACGAACACCGGGGAGCTGTTTTTT	.	TRBV11-3	TRBJ2-2
CASRPTGGLNQPQHF	TGTGCCAGCAGGCCCACAGGGGGACTCAATCAGCCCCAGCATTTT	TRBD1	TRBV2	TRBJ1-5
CASSLRGLDTEAFF	TGTGCCAGCAGCCTCAGGGGGCTGGACACTGAAGCTTTCTTT	TRBD1	TRBV3-1/TRBV3-2	TRBJ1-1
CASSFSLTGNEQFF	TGTGCCAGCAGCTTTTCCCTTACGGGGAATGAGCAGTTCTTC	.	TRBV5-6	TRBJ2-1
CASSFDILYNEQFF	TGCGCCAGCAGCTTTGATATACTCTACAATGAGCAGTTCTTC	.	TRBV5-1	TRBJ2-1
CASSASYGEQFF	TGCGCCAGCAGCGCTAGCTACGGTGAGCAGTTCTTC	.	TRBV5-1	TRBJ2-1
CASSSTEGYEQYF	TGTGCCAGCAGCTCCACAGAGGGCTACGAGCAGTACTTC	.	TRBV5-6	TRBJ2-7
CASSPIRGYGGSSGANVLTF	TGTGCCAGCTCACCCATAAGGGGCTACGGTGGTAGCTCTGGGGCCAACGTCCTGACTTTC	.	TRBV18	TRBJ2-6
CASSLVALSYEQYF	TGTGCCAGCAGCTTAGTGGCTCTCTCCTACGAGCAGTACTTC	.	TRBV7-2	TRBJ2-7